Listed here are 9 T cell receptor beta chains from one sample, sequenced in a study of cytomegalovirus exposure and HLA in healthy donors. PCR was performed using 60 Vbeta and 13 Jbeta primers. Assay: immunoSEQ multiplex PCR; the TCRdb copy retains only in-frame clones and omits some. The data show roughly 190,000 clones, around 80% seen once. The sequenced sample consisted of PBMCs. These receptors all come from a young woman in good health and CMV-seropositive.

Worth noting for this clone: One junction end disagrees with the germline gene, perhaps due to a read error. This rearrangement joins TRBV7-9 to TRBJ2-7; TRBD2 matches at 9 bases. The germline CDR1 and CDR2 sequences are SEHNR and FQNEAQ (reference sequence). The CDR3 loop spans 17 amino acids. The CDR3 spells CSSSSNPGLASSYEQYF. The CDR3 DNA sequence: TGTTCCAGCAGTTCCAACCCAGGACTAGCGAGCTCCTACGAGCAGTACTTC.

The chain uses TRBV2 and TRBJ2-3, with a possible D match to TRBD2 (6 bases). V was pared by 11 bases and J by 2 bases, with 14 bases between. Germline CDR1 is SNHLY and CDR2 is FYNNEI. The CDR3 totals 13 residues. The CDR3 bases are TGTGCCCAGGAGGGACGGGACACAGATACGCAGTATTTT. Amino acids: CAQEGRDTDTQYF. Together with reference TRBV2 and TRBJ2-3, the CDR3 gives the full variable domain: EPEVTQTPSHQVTQMGQEVILRCVPISNHLYFYWYRQILGQKVEFLVSFYNNEISEKSEIFDDQFSVERPDGSNFTLKIRSTKLEDSAMYFCAQEGRDTDTQYFGPGTRLTVL.

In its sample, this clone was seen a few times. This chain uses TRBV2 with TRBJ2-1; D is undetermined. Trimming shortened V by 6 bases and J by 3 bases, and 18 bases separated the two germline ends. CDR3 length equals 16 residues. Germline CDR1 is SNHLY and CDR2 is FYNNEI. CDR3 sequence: CASRGPDSLIYNEQFF. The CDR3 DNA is TGTGCCAGCAGAGGCCCCGACTCCCTAATCTACAATGAGCAGTTCTTC.

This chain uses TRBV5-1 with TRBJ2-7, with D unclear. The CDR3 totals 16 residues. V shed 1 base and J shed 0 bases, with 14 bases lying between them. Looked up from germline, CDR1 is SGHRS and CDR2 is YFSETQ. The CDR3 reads CASSLYGPDSSYEQYF. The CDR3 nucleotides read TGCGCCAGCAGCTTGTATGGGCCCGATAGCTCCTACGAGCAGTACTTC. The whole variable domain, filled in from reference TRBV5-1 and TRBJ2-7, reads KAGVTQTPRYLIKTRGQQVTLSCSPISGHRSVSWYQQTPGQGLQFLFEYFSETQRNKGNFPGRFSGRQFSNSRSEMNVSTLELGDSALYLCASSLYGPDSSYEQYFGPGTRLTVT.

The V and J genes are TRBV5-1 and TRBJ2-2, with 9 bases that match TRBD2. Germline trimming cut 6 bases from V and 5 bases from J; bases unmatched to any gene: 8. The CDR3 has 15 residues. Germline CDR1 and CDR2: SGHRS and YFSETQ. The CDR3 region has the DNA TGCGCCAGCAAGGTAATAGCGGGAGATACCGGGGAGCTGTTTTTT. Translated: CASKVIAGDTGELFF.

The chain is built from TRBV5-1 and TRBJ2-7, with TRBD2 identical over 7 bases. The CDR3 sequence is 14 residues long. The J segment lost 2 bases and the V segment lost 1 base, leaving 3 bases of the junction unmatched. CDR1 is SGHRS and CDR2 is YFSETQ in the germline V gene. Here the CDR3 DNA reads TGCGCCAGCAGCTTGCAGGGACTAACCTACGAGCAGTACTTC. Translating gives CASSLQGLTYEQYF.

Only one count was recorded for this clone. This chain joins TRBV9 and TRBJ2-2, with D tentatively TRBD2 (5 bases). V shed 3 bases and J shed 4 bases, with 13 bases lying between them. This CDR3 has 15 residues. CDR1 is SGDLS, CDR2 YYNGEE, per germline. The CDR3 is CASSDTSTSTGELFF. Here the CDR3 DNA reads TGTGCCAGCAGCGATACTAGTACGTCCACCGGGGAGCTGTTTTTT.

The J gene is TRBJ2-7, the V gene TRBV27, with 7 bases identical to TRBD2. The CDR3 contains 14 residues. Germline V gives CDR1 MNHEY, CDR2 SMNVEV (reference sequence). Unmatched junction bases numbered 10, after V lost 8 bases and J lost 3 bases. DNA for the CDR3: TGTGCCAGCTCTATAGTGGCTAGCGGCTACGAGCAGTACTTC. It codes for CASSIVASGYEQYF.

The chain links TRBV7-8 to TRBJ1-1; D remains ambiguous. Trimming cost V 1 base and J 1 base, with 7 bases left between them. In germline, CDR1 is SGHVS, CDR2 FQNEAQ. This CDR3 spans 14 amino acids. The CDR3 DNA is TGTGCCAGCAGCTTAGTTCAGGCGAACACTGAAGCTTTCTTT. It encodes CASSLVQANTEAFF.